Described below is a single TCR beta chain sequence and its context. The germline CDR1 and CDR2 sequences are LNHDA and SQIVND (reference sequence). V was clipped by 5 bases and J by 2 bases; unmatched bases: 12. This CDR3 is built from 17 residues. The sample is drawn from a study of control samples from healthy donors and cancer patients. Assay used: immunoSEQ multiplex PCR; TCRdb lists only in-frame clones, some missing. Among more than 75,000 clones, approximately 90% were seen once, and the ten largest hold about 1.9%. This sequence was found in a woman aged 60-70 years with head and neck cancer. Sequenced input: PBMCs. The rearrangement links TRBV19 to TRBJ1-5, with TRBD1 matching 7 bases. The CDR3 bases are TGTGCCAGTAGTTCGATCTCAGGGGGGACTGGCAATCAGCCCCAGCATTTT. This encodes CASSSISGGTGNQPQHF.